The 14 T cell receptor beta chains listed next were all sequenced from one sample in a study of blood T cell repertoires in COVID-19. Clones were sequenced by immunoSEQ multiplex PCR, and TCRdb holds only the in-frame ones, with some missing. The table has 90,000 to 100,000 clones, approximately 86% seen once. Sequencing was done on a sample of peripheral blood. Receptors originate from a man at least 80 years old with acute or convalescent COVID-19.

The rearrangement uses TRBV28 and TRBJ2-3; D remains unclear. Germline assignment: CDR1 MDHEN and CDR2 SYDVKM. The CDR3 has 16 residues. The germline V and J ends were trimmed by 5 bases and 1 base, with 16 bases remaining between them. The CDR3 coding sequence is TGTGCCAGCAGTCTACTGTCACCCCGGGGCACAGATACGCAGTATTTT. Protein product: CASSLLSPRGTDTQYF.

The chain has TRBV7-2 and TRBJ2-7; D might be TRBD2 (6 bases). V lost 1 base to trimming and J lost 2 bases, with 9 bases between them. The CDR3 length is 14 residues. Germline V gene sequence: CDR1 SGHTA, CDR2 FQGNSA. CDR3 in amino acids: CASSLGWGAYEQYF. DNA of the CDR3: TGTGCCAGCAGCTTAGGGTGGGGGGCCTACGAGCAGTACTTC. Full variable domain (missing parts from reference TRBV7-2 and TRBJ2-7): GAGVSQSPSNKVTEKGKDVELRCDPISGHTALYWYRQSLGQGLEFLIYFQGNSAPDKSGLPSDRFSAERTGGSVSTLTIQRTQQEDSAVYLCASSLGWGAYEQYFGPGTRLTVT.

The chain employs TRBV9 and TRBJ2-2; 7 positions match TRBD1. V lost 4 bases and J lost 5; bases outside the gene matches: 8. The germline gives CDR1 SGDLS, CDR2 YYNGEE. The CDR3 covers 15 residues. CDR3 DNA sequence: TGTGCCAGCAGCCCCCAGGGGGATCTTACCGGGGAGCTGTTTTTT. It codes for CASSPQGDLTGELFF.

The chain is built from TRBV29-1 and TRBJ2-7; TRBD1 matches at 11 bases. CDR3 length equals 13 residues. Per germline, CDR1 SQVTM and CDR2 ANQGSEA. V lost 3 bases, J lost 6 bases, and 4 bases stayed unmatched. The CDR3 is CSVEGQGGIEQYF. DNA of the CDR3: TGCAGCGTTGAGGGACAGGGGGGGATCGAGCAGTACTTC.

For the CDR3, the DNA is TGTGCCACCAGCAGAATAGACTACAATGAGCAGTTCTTC. Amino acid sequence: CATSRIDYNEQFF. The chain couples TRBV15 to TRBJ2-1, with D uncertain. This CDR3 is 13 amino acids long. Germline loops: CDR1 LNHNV, CDR2 YYDKDF (reference sequence). The V end was cut by 2 bases, the J end by 3 bases, with 5 bases between.

The chain couples TRBV18 to TRBJ2-7, with unresolved D. The CDR3 covers 13 residues. Germline CDR1 and CDR2: KGHSH and LQKENI. V was cut by 9 bases and J by 7 bases, with 19 bases left in between. Here the CDR3 DNA reads TGTGCCAGTTCCCCTAGGCCTTCATGGGAGCAGTACTTC. Protein: CASSPRPSWEQYF.

The J gene is TRBJ2-2, the V gene TRBV10-3; weak D call: TRBD2 (5 bases). The V end was cut by 5 bases, the J end by 2 bases, with 12 bases between. Germline CDR1 reads ENHRY; CDR2 reads SYGVKD. The CDR3 runs to 15 residues. CDR3 sequence: CAISRTADNTGELFF. The CDR3 nucleotides are TGTGCCATCAGTCGTACAGCGGACAACACCGGGGAGCTGTTTTTT.

Here the CDR3 DNA reads TGTGCCAGCAGTTATTATCGGGGAATAGAAGCTTTCTTT. Translating it yields CASSYYRGIEAFF. The chain couples TRBV6-5 to TRBJ1-1; D ambiguous. Germline loops: CDR1 MNHEY, CDR2 SVGAGI. V lost 3 bases to trimming and J lost 8 bases, with 13 bases between them. The CDR3 sequence is 13 residues long.

This chain connects TRBV5-1 to TRBJ2-5, with D possibly TRBD2 on 7 matching bases. The germline V gene encodes CDR1 SGHRS and CDR2 YFSETQ. There are 15 residues in the CDR3. V lost 0 bases, J lost 1 base, and 10 bases lay in between. The DNA for the CDR3 is TGCGCCAGCAGCTTGGTGGGAGGGGGCCAAGAGACCCAGTACTTC. Translation gives CASSLVGGGQETQYF.

The chain carries TRBV6-2 or TRBV6-3 and TRBJ2-7; 8 bases are shared with TRBD1. This CDR3 contains 14 residues. J lost 4 bases, V lost 5 bases, and 7 bases had no gene match. Germline V lookup: CDR1 MNHEY, CDR2 SVGEGT. For the CDR3, the DNA is TGTGCCAGCAGTCGGACAGGGTCCCCGTACGAGCAGTACTTC. Protein sequence: CASSRTGSPYEQYF.

The chain has TRBV7-9 and TRBJ2-3; 10 positions match TRBD1. This CDR3 comprises 13 residues. In germline, CDR1 is SEHNR, CDR2 FQNEAQ (reference sequence). The V and J ends lost 3 bases and 6 bases, in that order; junction bases with no gene match: 0. For the CDR3, the DNA is TGTGCCAGCAGCTTGGGACAGGGGGATACGCAGTATTTT. It encodes CASSLGQGDTQYF.

A note on this clone: Other DNA sequences in the sample encode the same CDR3. The chain employs TRBV28 and TRBJ1-4; D is unresolved. Germline assignment: CDR1 MDHEN and CDR2 SYDVKM. This CDR3 spans 17 amino acids. The V gene lost 4 bases and the J gene lost 8 bases, with 23 bases spanning the gap. CDR3 loop: CASSSPSQQGGREKLFF. Written as DNA, the CDR3 is TGTGCCAGCAGTTCCCCCTCACAACAAGGCGGGCGGGAAAAACTGTTTTTT.

This clone was seen just once. The chain carries TRBV19 and TRBJ1-5; a possible D gene is TRBD1 (6 bases). The V end lost 7 bases, the J end lost 9 bases, and 13 bases lay between the germline ends. This CDR3 is 12 amino acids long. Per germline, CDR1 LNHDA and CDR2 SQIVND (reference sequence). The CDR3 DNA reads as TGTGCCAGTAATCGACAGGCGGGGCCCCAGCATTTT. It encodes CASNRQAGPQHF. Looking up the rest from reference TRBV19 and TRBJ1-5 gives the full variable domain: DGGITQSPKYLFRKEGQNVTLSCEQNLNHDAMYWYRQDPGQGLRLIYYSQIVNDFQKGDIAEGYSVSREKKESFPLTVTSAQKNPTAFYLCASNRQAGPQHFGDGTRLSIL.

The genes are TRBV6-2 or TRBV6-3 and TRBJ2-7; 8 nucleotides align to TRBD2. V lost 4 bases and J lost 2; bases outside the gene matches: 1. CDR3 length: 13 residues. Germline V gene lookup returns CDR1 MNHEY and CDR2 SVGEGT. The CDR3 protein is CASSLAGTYEQYF. Here the CDR3 DNA reads TGTGCCAGCAGTTTAGCGGGAACCTACGAGCAGTACTTC.